Shown below are 21 T cell receptor beta chains from a single sample sequenced in a study of cytomegalovirus exposure and HLA in healthy donors. Profiled with immunoSEQ multiplex PCR; TCRdb holds only in-frame clones, not every one. The sample shows hundreds of thousands of clones, approximately 87% of them seen only once. Sequencing input: PBMCs. Receptors were obtained from a woman younger than 35 in good health and CMV-seronegative.

The V and J genes are TRBV6-6 and TRBJ2-7; D is possibly TRBD1 (6 bases). The CDR3 is made up of 14 amino acids. CDR1 is MNHNY, CDR2 SVGAGI, per germline (reference sequence). With 7 bases removed from V and 2 bases from J, the gap between germline ends came to 15 bases. CDR3 sequence (DNA): TGTGCCAGCACCCAACAGGGACCTGCCTACGAGCAGTACTTC. It is translated as CASTQQGPAYEQYF.

This clone showed up just once. This chain connects TRBV6-5 to TRBJ1-2; 8 bases align to TRBD1. The germline CDR1 and CDR2 sequences are MNHEY and SVGAGI. The V segment lost 6 bases and the J segment 5 bases; nucleotides outside the gene matches: 8. This CDR3 contains 14 residues. In nucleotides, the CDR3 is TGTGCCAGCAGCCCCGGGACAGGTCCATATGGCTACACCTTC. It encodes CASSPGTGPYGYTF.

The V and J genes are TRBV2 and TRBJ2-5, with D tentatively TRBD1 (5 bases). CDR1 is SNHLY and CDR2 is FYNNEI in the germline V gene. Between the trimmed V and J ends, which lost 7 bases and 3 bases, there was a span of 15 bases. The length of the CDR3 is 14 residues. CDR3 nucleotide sequence: TGTGCCAGCATCTACAGGATACCCAAAGAGACCCAGTACTTC. Protein sequence: CASIYRIPKETQYF.

This clone was seen only once. The rearrangement links TRBV28 to TRBJ1-2; 7 bases are a match to TRBD1. CDR3 length: 16 residues. The germline CDR1 and CDR2 sequences are MDHEN and SYDVKM. V shed 5 bases and J 5 bases; nucleotides not matched to a gene: 14. This CDR3 reads CASSPLSGTDFYGYTF. CDR3 in DNA: TGTGCCAGCAGTCCTCTATCCGGGACAGACTTTTATGGCTACACCTTC.

The chain has TRBV5-4 and TRBJ1-2; D is undetermined. There are 16 residues in the CDR3. The V end lost 2 bases, the J end lost 3 bases, and 17 bases lay between the germline ends. Germline CDR1 reads SGHNT; CDR2 reads YYREEE (reference sequence). The CDR3 DNA follows: TGTGCCAGCAGCTTACCACAAAGGAGGGTGGACTATGGCTACACCTTC. This codes for CASSLPQRRVDYGYTF.

The rearrangement joins TRBV27 to TRBJ2-7; 7 bases are shared with TRBD1. CDR3 size: 14 residues. Trimming cost V 2 bases and J 3 bases; bases outside gene matches: 4. Germline values: CDR1 MNHEY, CDR2 SMNVEV (reference sequence). The CDR3 loop is CASSLRTGNYEQYF. CDR3 coding DNA: TGTGCCAGCAGTTTAAGGACAGGAAACTACGAGCAGTACTTC.

The rearrangement uses TRBV5-4 and TRBJ2-1; TRBD2 agrees at 9 bases. V shed 0 bases and J 7 bases; nucleotides not matched to a gene: 8. CDR3 length equals 16 residues. CDR1 SGHNT and CDR2 YYREEE come from the germline V gene (reference sequence). The CDR3 is CASSLGSPSGMNEQFF. The CDR3 DNA follows: TGTGCCAGCAGCTTGGGGTCGCCTAGCGGGATGAATGAGCAGTTCTTC. Full variable domain (outside the CDR3, taken from reference TRBV5-4 and TRBJ2-1): ETGVTQSPTHLIKTRGQQVTLRCSSQSGHNTVSWYQQALGQGPQFIFQYYREEENGRGNFPPRFSGLQFPNYSSELNVNALELDDSALYLCASSLGSPSGMNEQFFGPGTRLTVL.

CDR3 protein: CASPTGVSSQETQYF. CDR3 in DNA: TGTGCCAGTCCGACAGGGGTCTCCTCTCAAGAGACCCAGTACTTC. The gene calls are TRBV21-1 and TRBJ2-5; TRBD1 is the table's D call, not checked against the DNA. TRBV21-1 is a documented pseudogene. The CDR3 sequence is 15 residues long.

The V gene is TRBV9, the J gene TRBJ2-1, with D unresolved. The germline CDR1 and CDR2 sequences are SGDLS and YYNGEE. Trimming shortened V by 0 bases and J by 5 bases, and 12 bases separated the two germline ends. CDR3 length equals 15 residues. CDR3 DNA: TGTGCCAGCAGCGTAGAAGCCACCCTAGACAATGAGCAGTTCTTC. It encodes CASSVEATLDNEQFF.

This sequence joins TRBV18 and TRBJ2-5, with D unresolved. The V and J ends lost 4 bases and 5 bases respectively, with 5 bases between them. In germline, CDR1 is KGHSH, CDR2 LQKENI. The CDR3 totals 11 residues. The CDR3 DNA follows: TGTGCCAGCTCACACAGCGAGACCCAGTACTTC. Translated: CASSHSETQYF.

The chain joins TRBV4-1 to TRBJ2-7; maybe TRBD2 (5 bases). The length of the CDR3 is 16 residues. Germline CDR1 MGHRA, CDR2 YSYEKL. V lost 3 bases and J lost 6, with 21 bases in between. As DNA, the CDR3 is TGCGCCAGCAGCCATGATGGGCGGGCACCATCCCCCGAGCAGTACTTC. Its translation is CASSHDGRAPSPEQYF.

This clone was seen more than once but under ten times. An end of the junction differs from the germline gene, which may be a read error. V and J are TRBV13 and TRBJ1-2, with 8 bases aligning to TRBD1. Germline CDR1 reads PRHDT; CDR2 reads FYEKMQ (reference sequence). This CDR3 is 12 amino acids long. The CDR3: CASSLVGTGKLF. The CDR3 DNA sequence: TGTGCCAGCAGCTTAGTTGGGACAGGTAAACTCTTC.

The genes are TRBV29-1 and TRBJ2-3, with 12 bases identical to TRBD2. The CDR3 extends over 16 amino acids. Germline lookup yields CDR1 SQVTM and CDR2 ANQGSEA. V was pared by 4 bases and J by 4 bases, with 9 bases of the junction left unmatched. CDR3 sequence reads: CSVAPRLAGVSDTQYF. CDR3 sequence (DNA): TGCAGCGTTGCCCCGAGACTAGCGGGAGTGTCAGATACGCAGTATTTT.

This chain joins TRBV12-5 and TRBJ2-3; 7 bases are shared with TRBD2. CDR3 length equals 19 residues. Germline values: CDR1 LGHNT, CDR2 FRNRAP. The V and J ends lost 0 bases and 6 bases, in that order; junction bases with no gene match: 18. CDR3 DNA: TGTGCTAGTGGTTTGGTACAACGGGGGGTAGGTCCGCCCCCGGATACGCAGTATTTT. Protein product: CASGLVQRGVGPPPDTQYF.

The rearrangement joins TRBV19 to TRBJ2-3; D is undetermined. The germline V gene has CDR1 LNHDA and CDR2 SQIVND (reference sequence). The CDR3 extends over 13 amino acids. Deletions cut 2 bases from V and 1 base from J, with 4 bases between. The CDR3 reads CASSILRTDTQYF. The CDR3 region has the DNA TGTGCCAGTAGTATACTCCGCACAGATACGCAGTATTTT.

The rearrangement uses TRBV29-1 and TRBJ2-1; no definite D call. Germline V gives CDR1 SQVTM, CDR2 ANQGSEA. The CDR3 is made up of 12 amino acids. Trimming stripped 2 bases from V and 2 bases from J, with 4 bases between. CDR3 in amino acids: CSVELAYNEQFF. CDR3 nucleotide sequence: TGCAGCGTTGAACTAGCCTACAATGAGCAGTTCTTC.

This chain links TRBV9 with TRBJ1-3; TRBD1 matches 7 bases. From germline, CDR1 is SGDLS and CDR2 YYNGEE. The V segment lost 3 bases and the J segment 4 bases; nucleotides outside the gene matches: 7. The CDR3 is 15 residues long. The CDR3 region is CASSETGTEGNTIYF. For the CDR3, the DNA is TGTGCCAGCAGCGAAACCGGGACAGAAGGAAACACCATATATTTT.

The chain joins TRBV15 to TRBJ1-2; 8 bases line up with TRBD1. The V and J ends lost 0 bases and 8 bases, in that order; junction bases with no gene match: 8. The CDR3 is 15 amino acids. Germline lookup yields CDR1 LNHNV and CDR2 YYDKDF (reference sequence). The CDR3 spells CATSRDRGQARGYTF. The CDR3 bases are TGTGCCACCAGCAGAGATAGGGGACAGGCGAGAGGCTACACCTTC. Full variable domain (outside the CDR3, taken from reference TRBV15 and TRBJ1-2): DAMVIQNPRYQVTQFGKPVTLSCSQTLNHNVMYWYQQKSSQAPKLLFHYYDKDFNNEADTPDNFQSRRPNTSFCFLDIRSPGLGDTAMYLCATSRDRGQARGYTFGSGTRLTVV.

The J gene is TRBJ2-7, the V gene TRBV14; TRBD2 agrees at 9 bases. From germline, CDR1 is SGHDN and CDR2 FVKESK. J lost 2 bases, V lost 0 bases, and 5 bases had no gene match. The CDR3 spans 16 residues. CDR3 in amino acids: CASSQDQPSGTYEQYF. The CDR3 DNA sequence: TGTGCCAGCAGCCAAGATCAGCCTAGCGGGACCTACGAGCAGTACTTC.

The chain carries TRBV11-2 and TRBJ2-7, with 10 bases fitting TRBD1. This CDR3 comprises 15 residues. Germline values: CDR1 SGHAT, CDR2 FQNNGV. With 0 bases clipped from V and 5 bases from J, the junction kept 4 bases outside the gene matches. The CDR3 is CASSLDRDRGHEQYF. CDR3 coding DNA: TGTGCCAGCAGCTTAGATCGGGACAGGGGACACGAGCAGTACTTC.

The chain couples TRBV5-1 to TRBJ1-4, with 7 bases that match TRBD1. The V segment lost 4 bases and the J segment 0 bases; nucleotides outside the gene matches: 9. The length of the CDR3 is 17 residues. The germline gives CDR1 SGHRS, CDR2 YFSETQ. CDR3 region: CASSPRQGSATNEKLFF. The CDR3 DNA follows: TGCGCCAGCAGCCCCCGACAGGGTTCCGCAACTAATGAAAAACTGTTTTTT. The variable domain in full, with the rest retrieved from reference TRBV5-1 and TRBJ1-4, is KAGVTQTPRYLIKTRGQQVTLSCSPISGHRSVSWYQQTPGQGLQFLFEYFSETQRNKGNFPGRFSGRQFSNSRSEMNVSTLELGDSALYLCASSPRQGSATNEKLFFGSGTQLSVL.